The source of this T cell receptor beta chain is a study of blood T cell repertoires in COVID-19. For the study at large: The United States, Italy and Spain provided the acute and convalescent COVID-19 samples. From T cells, B-cell-depleted T cells, or PBMCs came the material, which was cDNA or gDNA.

Per the original data handling: Amplification of reference gene primers was used by the study to estimate nucleated cell counts. Some clones are missing from TCRdb's copy, which holds only in-frame ones; the method was immunoSEQ multiplex PCR. The D gene and trimming were derived from the DNA, and the V and J assignments and clone size from that table. The sample has over 250,000 clones; 65% to 90% are singletons. The J segment lost 4 bases and the V segment lost 4 bases, leaving 5 bases of the junction unmatched. Germline V gene lookup returns CDR1 SGHAT and CDR2 FQNNGV. There are 16 residues in the CDR3.

Source material: peripheral blood. The V call is TRBV11-2, the J call TRBJ2-5; 14 bases are a match to TRBD2. This receptor was obtained from a human donor in a cohort sampled during active COVID-19. The CDR3, as DNA: TGTGCCAGCAGCTCCGGACTAGCGGGAGGCCGAGAGACCCAGTACTTC. Encoded protein: CASSSGLAGGRETQYF. Looking up the rest from reference TRBV11-2 and TRBJ2-5 gives the full variable domain: EAGVAQSPRYKIIEKRQSVAFWCNPISGHATLYWYQQILGQGPKLLIQFQNNGVVDDSQLPKDRFSAERLKGVDSTLKIQPAKLEDSAVYLCASSSGLAGGRETQYFGPGTRLLVL.